The 30 T cell receptor beta chains presented below share a single source sample, sequenced in a study of blood T cell repertoires in COVID-19. TCRdb's copy holds only in-frame clones and misses some; the assay was immunoSEQ multiplex PCR. The top ten clones hold about 30% of a sample with roughly 63,000 clones, under 85% of them seen once. The source material was peripheral blood. Receptors originate from an elderly woman with acute or convalescent COVID-19.

This clone was seen only once. The chain carries TRBV29-1 and TRBJ2-7, with 7 positions matching TRBD1. Germline CDR1 and CDR2: SQVTM and ANQGSEA. The V segment lost 6 bases and the J segment 4 bases; nucleotides outside the gene matches: 3. CDR3 length: 11 amino acids. The CDR3, as DNA: TGCAGCGTCGGGACAGTTTACGAGCAGTACTTC. This encodes CSVGTVYEQYF.

The genes are TRBV13 and TRBJ2-1; TRBD1 aligns across 10 bases. Trimming at V came to 5 bases and at J to 6 bases, leaving 7 bases not matched to a gene. Germline CDR1 reads PRHDT; CDR2 reads FYEKMQ (reference sequence). CDR3 length: 15 residues. For the CDR3, the DNA is TGTGCCAGCAGCCCTCGGACAGGGGGGATCAATGAGCAGTTCTTC. It encodes CASSPRTGGINEQFF.

The chain is built from TRBV23-1 and TRBJ1-1, with TRBD1 matching 8 bases. TRBV23-1 is assigned to the ORF class and has an uncertain function. J was trimmed by 0 bases and V by 4 bases; bases with no gene match: 10. CDR3 length: 17 residues. Here the CDR3 reads CASSPHYRQGLNTEAFF. CDR3 nucleotide sequence: TGCGCCAGCAGTCCGCACTATCGACAGGGGCTGAACACTGAAGCTTTCTTT.

V and J are TRBV18 and TRBJ1-6; 9 bases are shared with TRBD1. The V and J ends lost 6 bases and 6 bases, in that order; junction bases with no gene match: 9. Per the germline V gene, CDR1 is KGHSH and CDR2 is LQKENI. This CDR3 comprises 16 residues. The CDR3 nucleotides are TGTGCCAGCTCGCAAGACAGGGGGAGGAGTAATTCACCCCTCCACTTT. Protein sequence: CASSQDRGRSNSPLHF.

J is TRBJ2-1 and V is TRBV6-4; 7 bases align to TRBD1. The CDR3 runs 12 residues. V trimming: 3 bases; J trimming: 9 bases; junction bases outside the gene matches: 2. Germline CDR1 reads MRHNA; CDR2 reads SNTAGT. DNA for the CDR3: TGTGCCAGCAGTGAACAGGGGTCTGAGCAGTTCTTC. Translating gives CASSEQGSEQFF.

This chain uses TRBV6-2 or TRBV6-3 with TRBJ2-5, with 11 bases that match TRBD2. The CDR3 covers 16 residues. V trimming: 5 bases; J trimming: 3 bases; junction bases outside the gene matches: 8. Germline loops: CDR1 MNHEY, CDR2 SVGEGT. CDR3 coding DNA: TGTGCCAGCAGTCAAATGTATAGCGGGAGGGAAGAGACCCAGTACTTC. This gives the protein CASSQMYSGREETQYF.

The rearrangement joins TRBV7-6 to TRBJ2-5; a possible D gene is TRBD2 (5 bases). Germline CDR1 and CDR2: SGHVS and FNYEAQ. V was cut by 4 bases and J by 4 bases, with 13 bases left in between. This CDR3 has 14 residues. The CDR3 region has the DNA TGTGCCAGCAGCTGGAGTACGAGGGCAGAGACCCAGTACTTC. Translated: CASSWSTRAETQYF.

The table lists this clone with a count of one. The rearrangement joins TRBV5-1 to TRBJ1-1, with TRBD1 as a possible D gene (6 bases). Germline lookup yields CDR1 SGHRS and CDR2 YFSETQ. V was shortened by 4 bases and J by 1 base, with 17 bases between the two germline ends. The CDR3 has 16 residues. CDR3 residues: CASSPREGGRNTEAFF. CDR3 in DNA: TGCGCCAGCAGCCCCAGGGAGGGGGGAAGGAACACTGAAGCTTTCTTT.

This chain joins TRBV5-1 and TRBJ2-1; 14 nucleotides match TRBD2. The J segment lost 10 bases and the V segment lost 4 bases, leaving 7 bases of the junction unmatched. Germline CDR1 is SGHRS and CDR2 is YFSETQ. The CDR3 runs 15 residues. CDR3 protein: CASSPGLAGVKEQFF. CDR3 DNA: TGCGCCAGCAGCCCGGGACTAGCGGGAGTTAAAGAGCAGTTCTTC.

This clone has just a few counts. V usage is TRBV3-1 (or the pseudogene TRBV3-2) and J usage is TRBJ2-7; 8 bases are a match to TRBD2. The germline CDR1 and CDR2 sequences are LGHDT and YNNKEL (reference sequence). The CDR3 totals 15 residues. V dropped 0 bases and J dropped 7; count of bases not matched to a gene: 8. The chain's CDR3 is CASSQDGSGTREQYF. DNA of the CDR3: TGTGCCAGCAGCCAAGACGGTAGCGGGACGAGAGAGCAGTACTTC.

This clone showed up just a few times. This rearrangement joins TRBV7-8 to TRBJ2-2; 8 bases align to TRBD2. Germline CDR1 reads SGHVS; CDR2 reads FQNEAQ. The CDR3 length is 17 residues. The trim removed 7 bases at V and 6 bases at J, leaving 16 bases unmatched. CDR3 residues: CASTTPSGSSPSGELFF. The CDR3 DNA sequence: TGTGCCAGCACCACGCCCAGCGGGAGCTCCCCGTCCGGGGAGCTGTTTTTT.

This chain uses TRBV5-1 with TRBJ1-1, with D maybe TRBD1 (5 bases). Trimming took off 4 bases at V and 6 bases at J, with 19 bases between the two ends. The CDR3 is made up of 15 amino acids. Per the germline V gene, CDR1 is SGHRS and CDR2 is YFSETQ. The CDR3 loop is CASSPGLGRAAEAFF. The CDR3 region has the DNA TGCGCCAGCAGCCCCGGCCTGGGCAGGGCGGCTGAAGCTTTCTTT.

The chain carries TRBV4-1 and TRBJ2-7; the match to TRBD2 covers 8 bases. CDR3 length: 16 residues. Trimming took 0 bases from V and 0 from J; bases not matched to a gene: 4. The germline CDR1 and CDR2 sequences are MGHRA and YSYEKL. The DNA for the CDR3 is TGCGCCAGCAGCCAAGAGGAGACTAGCGTCTCCTACGAGCAGTACTTC. Its translation is CASSQEETSVSYEQYF.

This sequence joins TRBV3-1 (or the pseudogene TRBV3-2) and TRBJ2-2; D not resolved. This CDR3 region has 13 residues. Germline V lookup: CDR1 LGHDT, CDR2 YNNKEL (reference sequence). The germline V and J ends were trimmed by 5 bases and 3 bases, with 7 bases remaining between them. The CDR3 region is CASSLRYTGELFF. In DNA, the CDR3 is TGTGCCAGCAGCTTGCGTTACACCGGGGAGCTGTTTTTT.

The chain joins TRBV5-1 to TRBJ2-3, with TRBD2 matching 13 bases. CDR3 length: 14 residues. The ends lost 5 bases at V and 6 bases at J; junction bases unmatched: 3. Germline V gene data show CDR1 as SGHRS and CDR2 as YFSETQ. The DNA of the CDR3 is TGCGCCAGCAGGGGGACTAGCGGGATGGATACGCAGTATTTT. Its translation: CASRGTSGMDTQYF.

The chain links TRBV4-2 to TRBJ2-7; D remains ambiguous. Germline loops: CDR1 LGHNA, CDR2 YNFKEQ. Trimming took 0 bases from V and 3 from J, leaving 9 bases between them. The CDR3 covers 14 residues. The CDR3, as DNA: TGTGCCAGCAGCCAAGATCTCCGGGTCTACGAGCAGTACTTC. Amino acid sequence: CASSQDLRVYEQYF.

This clone was observed once. This chain joins TRBV4-3 and TRBJ2-2, with TRBD2 matching over 7 bases. The V and J ends lost 1 base and 3 bases, in that order; junction bases with no gene match: 5. Looked up from germline, CDR1 is LGHNA and CDR2 is YSLEER. The CDR3 is 16 amino acids. The CDR3 coding sequence is TGCGCCAGCAGCCAAGTTCAGGGAGGGGACACCGGGGAGCTGTTTTTT. This codes for CASSQVQGGDTGELFF.

V and J are TRBV7-6 and TRBJ1-1, with D possibly being TRBD1 (6 bases). Germline CDR1 and CDR2: SGHVS and FNYEAQ. This CDR3 spans 12 amino acids. Trimming stripped 5 bases from V and 5 bases from J, with 9 bases between. CDR3 protein: CASSGRGTEAFF. For the CDR3, the DNA is TGTGCCAGCAGCGGTAGGGGGACTGAAGCTTTCTTT.

This chain uses TRBV19 with TRBJ2-7; D unresolved. The germline V and J ends were trimmed by 8 bases and 1 base, with 12 bases remaining between them. CDR3 length: 13 residues. CDR1 and CDR2 (germline): LNHDA, SQIVND (reference sequence). CDR3 DNA sequence: TGTGCCAGTTCTCCGACATTGTCCTACGAGCAGTACTTC. It codes for CASSPTLSYEQYF.

This rearrangement joins TRBV28 to TRBJ1-4; 7 nucleotides line up with TRBD1. The CDR3 is 17 amino acids. Germline loops: CDR1 MDHEN, CDR2 SYDVKM. V lost 5 bases to trimming and J lost 0 bases; unmatched junction nucleotides: 9. The CDR3 loop reads CASSLSTGPTTNEKLFF. In DNA form, the CDR3 reads TGTGCCAGCAGTCTCTCGACAGGGCCTACAACTAATGAAAAACTGTTTTTT.

This chain connects TRBV5-1 to TRBJ1-1; no clear D. With 0 bases removed from V and 0 bases from J, the gap between germline ends came to 12 bases. CDR3 length: 16 amino acids. Germline CDR1 SGHRS, CDR2 YFSETQ. Here the CDR3 DNA reads TGCGCCAGCAGCTTGGAATCTCGAGTTATGAACACTGAAGCTTTCTTT. Its translation is CASSLESRVMNTEAFF.

Only a few counts were recorded for this clone. V and J are TRBV7-2 and TRBJ1-1, with 7 bases aligning to TRBD1. V lost 5 bases and J lost 7; bases outside the gene matches: 16. This CDR3 region has 16 residues. Germline V gene sequence: CDR1 SGHTA, CDR2 FQGNSA. The CDR3 is CASSPSGRGQVSEAFF. The CDR3 DNA sequence: TGTGCCAGCAGCCCCAGCGGTAGGGGGCAAGTTAGTGAAGCTTTCTTT.

J is TRBJ1-1 and V is TRBV2; the D gene is possibly TRBD1 (5 bases). Between the trimmed V and J ends, which lost 4 bases and 0 bases, there was a span of 12 bases. The CDR3 is 15 amino acids. Germline loops: CDR1 SNHLY, CDR2 FYNNEI. Written as DNA, the CDR3 is TGTGCCAGCAGTGTAAGGGGTATCATGAACACTGAAGCTTTCTTT. Residues: CASSVRGIMNTEAFF. Complete variable domain (other parts from reference TRBV2 and TRBJ1-1): EPEVTQTPSHQVTQMGQEVILRCVPISNHLYFYWYRQILGQKVEFLVSFYNNEISEKSEIFDDQFSVERPDGSNFTLKIRSTKLEDSAMYFCASSVRGIMNTEAFFGQGTRLTVV.

The chain uses TRBV28 and TRBJ2-3; possible D gene TRBD1, 5 bases. In germline, CDR1 is MDHEN, CDR2 SYDVKM. The CDR3 loop spans 13 amino acids. V lost 6 bases and J 1 base, leaving 8 bases between the germline ends. Here the CDR3 reads CASRGAGTDTQYF. The CDR3 coding sequence is TGTGCCAGCAGAGGGGCTGGCACAGATACGCAGTATTTT.

This sequence joins TRBV11-2 and TRBJ2-1; 7 bases map to TRBD2. J gave up 9 bases and V 7 bases, and 6 bases lay outside the gene matches. Per germline, CDR1 SGHAT and CDR2 FQNNGV. The CDR3 totals 12 residues. CDR3 loop: CASNWEGGEQFF. The CDR3 DNA is TGTGCCAGCAACTGGGAGGGTGGTGAGCAGTTCTTC.

The CDR3 spells CASSLGGRDYGYTF. CDR3 nucleotides: TGTGCCAGCAGCTTAGGTGGCAGGGACTATGGCTACACCTTC. The chain employs TRBV11-3 and TRBJ1-2, with D perhaps matching TRBD1 (5 bases). V lost 1 base, J lost 3 bases, and 9 bases lay in between. Germline V gene lookup returns CDR1 SGHNT and CDR2 YENEEA. The CDR3 consists of 14 residues.

The V call is TRBV29-1, the J call TRBJ2-7; 12 bases line up with TRBD1. V lost 7 bases, J lost 0 bases, and 10 bases stayed unmatched. The germline V gene encodes CDR1 SQVTM and CDR2 ANQGSEA. This CDR3 has 16 amino acids. CDR3 loop: CSAQRDRGPSSYEQYF. The CDR3 DNA is TGCAGCGCCCAACGGGACAGGGGGCCGAGCTCCTACGAGCAGTACTTC.

This chain links TRBV5-1 with TRBJ2-5, with D possibly TRBD2 on 6 matching bases. Germline lookup yields CDR1 SGHRS and CDR2 YFSETQ. V was shortened by 4 bases and J by 1 base, with 8 bases between the two germline ends. The CDR3 is made up of 13 amino acids. CDR3 protein: CASSRESQETQYF. DNA for the CDR3: TGCGCCAGCAGCCGGGAGTCCCAAGAGACCCAGTACTTC. Full variable domain (missing parts from reference TRBV5-1 and TRBJ2-5): KAGVTQTPRYLIKTRGQQVTLSCSPISGHRSVSWYQQTPGQGLQFLFEYFSETQRNKGNFPGRFSGRQFSNSRSEMNVSTLELGDSALYLCASSRESQETQYFGPGTRLLVL.

The chain uses TRBV11-2 and TRBJ2-3, with 8 bases aligning to TRBD2. The CDR3 consists of 15 residues. V gave up 5 bases and J gave up 4 bases; unmatched junction bases: 8. Germline values: CDR1 SGHAT, CDR2 FQNNGV. CDR3 residues: CASSASGREADTQYF. The DNA of the CDR3 is TGTGCCAGCAGCGCGAGCGGGAGAGAGGCAGATACGCAGTATTTT.

The chain employs TRBV6-2 or TRBV6-3 and TRBJ1-2; tentatively, D is TRBD1 (5 bases). The germline gives CDR1 MNHEY, CDR2 SVGEGT. The CDR3 covers 13 residues. V lost 6 bases to trimming and J lost 2 bases, with 10 bases between them. CDR3 nucleotides: TGTGCCAGCAGCGTGTCAGGGAACTATGGCTACACCTTC. It yields the protein CASSVSGNYGYTF.